This T cell receptor (beta chain) was documented in a study of post-analysis software for immune sequencing data. Overall study context: The disease courses spanned relapsing-remitting, secondary progressive and progressive-relapsing forms of multiple sclerosis.

This clonotype showed up just a few times. The antigen remains undetermined. Unique molecular identifiers had been added to the TCR beta cDNA libraries. One entry per CDR3 protein results from TCRdb running MiXCR on the PCR reads. The top ten clones hold 4.5% to 7.5% of a sample with more than 450,000 distinct CDR3 sequences, 30% to 40% of them seen once. V was clipped by 0 bases and J by 2 bases, with 12 bases between them. The CDR3 loop spans 15 amino acids. Germline CDR1 is SGHRS and CDR2 is YFSETQ. Study observations and caveats: TRBV5-6, TRBV5-1 and TRBV20-1 were among roughly five TRBV segments more frequent in patients than controls. Samples made in the same batch grouped tightly together by F measure.

The TCR sequence derives from a girl aged 2 to 17 with multiple sclerosis. The specimen sequenced was blood. This chain connects TRBV5-1 to TRBJ2-7, with a weak D call TRBD2 (6 bases). CDR3: CASSLAQREAYEQYF. The CDR3 DNA follows: TGCGCCAGCAGCTTGGCTCAGAGGGAGGCCTACGAGCAGTACTTC.